The rows below give T cell receptor beta chains drawn from one sample of a study of T-cell reconstitution after alpha-beta-depleted transplantation in children. In TCRdb, the PCR reads were re-called with MiXCR into one record per CDR3 protein. The sample consists of approximately 800,000 distinct CDR3 sequences, 16% of them appearing once. Material: PBMCs, mostly from graft donor cells, obtained 360 days after TCRalphabeta/CD19-depleted stem cell transplant. These receptors came from a male patient younger than 18 who had a stem cell transplant for acute lymphoblastic leukemia, so the T cells may come from the graft donor. The CDR3 runs from the conserved cysteine through the conserved F or W. Each record gives: V gene, J gene, clone size, D gene, CDR3 DNA, CDR3 protein. The D gene is left open where the match is weak. The size of a clone is reported for some rows only, either as once, few or many, or as a class for expanded clones.

v_gene: TRBV9; j_gene: TRBJ2-3; abundance: .; d_gene: .; CDR3nt: TGTGCCAGCAGCGTCCAGGGCGCGCGTACAGATACGCAGTATTTT; CDR3aa: CASSVQGARTDTQYF
v_gene: TRBV7-8; j_gene: TRBJ2-3; abundance: many; d_gene: .; CDR3nt: TGTGCCAGCAGCTTAGAGGCGGGAAGCACAGATACGCAGTATTTT; CDR3aa: CASSLEAGSTDTQYF
v_gene: TRBV12-5; j_gene: TRBJ2-7; abundance: .; d_gene: .; CDR3nt: TGTGCTAGTGGTTTGGGGAGCTACGAGCAGTACTTC; CDR3aa: CASGLGSYEQYF
v_gene: TRBV10-3; j_gene: TRBJ1-1; abundance: .; d_gene: .; CDR3nt: TGTGCCATCACTCCGGGACACATGAACACTGAAGCTTTCTTT; CDR3aa: CAITPGHMNTEAFF
v_gene: TRBV15; j_gene: TRBJ2-3; abundance: few; d_gene: TRBD2; CDR3nt: TGTGCCACCAGCAACCGAGCGGGAGTCACCACAGATACGCAGTATTTT; CDR3aa: CATSNRAGVTTDTQYF
v_gene: TRBV5-1; j_gene: TRBJ2-1; abundance: .; d_gene: TRBD1; CDR3nt: TGCGCCAGCACTTGGGGACAGGGGTTCAATGAGCAGTTCTTC; CDR3aa: CASTWGQGFNEQFF
v_gene: TRBV21-1; j_gene: TRBJ2-3; abundance: few; d_gene: .; CDR3nt: TGTGCCAGCAGCAAAGCGTCCGGGACAGGGCGCAGATCAGATACGCAGTATTTT; CDR3aa: CASSKASGTGRRSDTQYF
v_gene: TRBV12-5; j_gene: TRBJ2-5; abundance: once; d_gene: .; CDR3nt: TGTGCTAGTGGTTTGGCGCTTGGAGCGGGTGAGACCCAGTACTTC; CDR3aa: CASGLALGAGETQYF
v_gene: TRBV4-1; j_gene: TRBJ2-3; abundance: many; d_gene: .; CDR3nt: TGCGCCAGCAGCCAAGAGGGCATAGGGCAGGGCACAGATACGCAGTATTTT; CDR3aa: CASSQEGIGQGTDTQYF
v_gene: TRBV7-9; j_gene: TRBJ2-5; abundance: .; d_gene: TRBD2; CDR3nt: TGTGCCAGCAGCTTCTTCGGGGGGCAAGAGACCCAGTACTTC; CDR3aa: CASSFFGGQETQYF
v_gene: TRBV5-6; j_gene: TRBJ2-7; abundance: .; d_gene: .; CDR3nt: TGTGCCAGCAGCTTAGCAGGGCTTCCGACTTACGAGCAGTACTTC; CDR3aa: CASSLAGLPTYEQYF
v_gene: TRBV5-1; j_gene: TRBJ2-1; abundance: .; d_gene: TRBD2; CDR3nt: TGCGCCAGCAGCCCGGGGAAGACTAGCGGGTTCCATGAGCAGTTCTTC; CDR3aa: CASSPGKTSGFHEQFF
v_gene: TRBV12-3/TRBV12-4; j_gene: TRBJ1-1; abundance: few; d_gene: TRBD1; CDR3nt: TGTGCCAGCAGCCCCAGACAGGGCACCCTGAACACTGAAGCTTTCTTT; CDR3aa: CASSPRQGTLNTEAFF
v_gene: TRBV9; j_gene: TRBJ1-3; abundance: .; d_gene: .; CDR3nt: TGTGCCAGCAGCGTACCCCCAGAGGGAGGAAACACCATATATTTT; CDR3aa: CASSVPPEGGNTIYF
v_gene: TRBV28; j_gene: TRBJ2-1; abundance: few; d_gene: TRBD2; CDR3nt: TGTGCCAGCAGTCTCCTGACTAGCGGGAGGCAGAAGCAGTTCTTC; CDR3aa: CASSLLTSGRQKQFF
v_gene: TRBV7-9; j_gene: TRBJ2-3; abundance: .; d_gene: .; CDR3nt: TGTGCCAGCAGCTTAGGGGGGCTTCCCACAGATACGCAGTATTTT; CDR3aa: CASSLGGLPTDTQYF
v_gene: TRBV7-7; j_gene: TRBJ2-1; abundance: few; d_gene: TRBD2; CDR3nt: TGTGCCAGCAGCTTAGAGGCGGGAGGGTTGGGGAATGAGCAGTTCTTC; CDR3aa: CASSLEAGGLGNEQFF
v_gene: TRBV20-1; j_gene: TRBJ2-3; abundance: .; d_gene: TRBD2; CDR3nt: TGCAGTGCTATACGGGGACTAGCGGTCACAGATACGCAGTATTTT; CDR3aa: CSAIRGLAVTDTQYF
v_gene: TRBV6-5; j_gene: TRBJ2-7; abundance: few; d_gene: TRBD1; CDR3nt: TGTGCCAGCAGTTACTCGCCGGGACAGGGTTACGAGCAGTACTTC; CDR3aa: CASSYSPGQGYEQYF
v_gene: TRBV3-1; j_gene: TRBJ2-7; abundance: .; d_gene: .; CDR3nt: TGTGCCAGCAGTGGTGTGCACGAGCAGTACTTC; CDR3aa: CASSGVHEQYF
v_gene: TRBV20-1; j_gene: TRBJ2-3; abundance: few; d_gene: TRBD2; CDR3nt: TGCAGTGCTAGAGTCGCGGGAGGGGGCACAGATACGCAGTATTTT; CDR3aa: CSARVAGGGTDTQYF
v_gene: TRBV5-1; j_gene: TRBJ2-5; abundance: .; d_gene: .; CDR3nt: TGCGCCAGCAGCTTGTCTCAGACCCGCCAAGAGACCCAGTACTTC; CDR3aa: CASSLSQTRQETQYF
v_gene: TRBV9; j_gene: TRBJ1-1; abundance: few; d_gene: .; CDR3nt: TGTGCCAGCAGCAGAAGCGGGCAGACGAACACTGAAGCTTTCTTT; CDR3aa: CASSRSGQTNTEAFF
v_gene: TRBV7-6; j_gene: TRBJ2-7; abundance: .; d_gene: TRBD2; CDR3nt: TGTGCCAGCAGCTCCCGTCCTGTCCTAGCGGGAGACGAGCAGTACTTC; CDR3aa: CASSSRPVLAGDEQYF
v_gene: TRBV25-1; j_gene: TRBJ1-1; abundance: .; d_gene: TRBD1; CDR3nt: TGTGCCAGCAGTGAAAAGACAGGGTTGGTCACTGAAGCTTTCTTT; CDR3aa: CASSEKTGLVTEAFF
v_gene: TRBV18; j_gene: TRBJ2-2; abundance: .; d_gene: TRBD2; CDR3nt: TGTGCCAGCTCGCGGGACTACCGCACCGGGGAGCTGTTTTTT; CDR3aa: CASSRDYRTGELFF
v_gene: TRBV18; j_gene: TRBJ2-1; abundance: .; d_gene: .; CDR3nt: TGTGCCAGCTCACTGACAAACGGGTTATACTACAATGAGCAGTTCTTC; CDR3aa: CASSLTNGLYYNEQFF
v_gene: TRBV19; j_gene: TRBJ2-5; abundance: few; d_gene: TRBD1; CDR3nt: TGTGCCAGTAGTATATATGGGACAGGATCTCAAGAGACCCAGTACTTC; CDR3aa: CASSIYGTGSQETQYF
v_gene: TRBV7-9; j_gene: TRBJ2-7; abundance: few; d_gene: TRBD1; CDR3nt: TGTGCCATTTCGACAGGGGGTACCTACGAGCAGTACTTC; CDR3aa: CAISTGGTYEQYF
v_gene: TRBV5-1; j_gene: TRBJ1-4; abundance: .; d_gene: .; CDR3nt: TGCGCCAGCAGCTTAGGACAGCCCAGGTGGGCGAATGAAAAACTGTTTTTT; CDR3aa: CASSLGQPRWANEKLFF
v_gene: TRBV5-8; j_gene: TRBJ1-4; abundance: .; d_gene: .; CDR3nt: TGTGCCAGCAGCTTGGATGGAGCAGGATCTAATGAAAAACTGTTTTTT; CDR3aa: CASSLDGAGSNEKLFF
v_gene: TRBV15; j_gene: TRBJ2-7; abundance: .; d_gene: .; CDR3nt: TGTGCCACCAGCAGAGGGGATAGGCGGGACGAGTACTTC; CDR3aa: CATSRGDRRDEYF
v_gene: TRBV20-1; j_gene: TRBJ2-1; abundance: few; d_gene: .; CDR3nt: TGCAGTGCCCGTGAGGCGGGGTACGATGAGCAGTTCTTC; CDR3aa: CSAREAGYDEQFF
v_gene: TRBV7-8; j_gene: TRBJ2-7; abundance: few; d_gene: .; CDR3nt: TGTGCCAGCATTCAAAACGGGCTAGGAAGTTACGAGCAGTACTTC; CDR3aa: CASIQNGLGSYEQYF
v_gene: TRBV9; j_gene: TRBJ1-6; abundance: .; d_gene: .; CDR3nt: TGTGCCAGCAGCGTAGGAGGGGGGGGTGTCCCCCTCCACTTT; CDR3aa: CASSVGGGGVPLHF
v_gene: TRBV6-5; j_gene: TRBJ1-1; abundance: .; d_gene: .; CDR3nt: TGTGCCAGCAGTTACTCGATTCTGCGGAGGGACACTGAAGCTTTCTTT; CDR3aa: CASSYSILRRDTEAFF
v_gene: TRBV12-3/TRBV12-4; j_gene: TRBJ2-3; abundance: .; d_gene: .; CDR3nt: TGTGCCAGCAAAGACCCTAGTGTGGCAGATACGCAGTATTTT; CDR3aa: CASKDPSVADTQYF
v_gene: TRBV5-1; j_gene: TRBJ1-3; abundance: .; d_gene: .; CDR3nt: TGCGCCAGCAGCGGCATAGGGGCAGGCTCTGGAAACACCATATATTTT; CDR3aa: CASSGIGAGSGNTIYF
v_gene: TRBV25-1; j_gene: TRBJ2-1; abundance: few; d_gene: TRBD2; CDR3nt: TGTGCCAGCAGTACCCTTGGGCGGGAGAGAGGGTTCTTC; CDR3aa: CASSTLGRERGFF
v_gene: TRBV5-1; j_gene: TRBJ2-3; abundance: few; d_gene: .; CDR3nt: TGCGCCAGCAGCTTGAGGCCCGGTCCGACAGTAAGCACAGATACGCAGTATTTT; CDR3aa: CASSLRPGPTVSTDTQYF
v_gene: TRBV7-3; j_gene: TRBJ2-2; abundance: .; d_gene: .; CDR3nt: TGTGCCAGCAGCTTACATAGCGGTTCGAACACCGGGGAGCTGTTTTTT; CDR3aa: CASSLHSGSNTGELFF
v_gene: TRBV7-8; j_gene: TRBJ2-1; abundance: many; d_gene: TRBD2; CDR3nt: TGTGCCACAGGACTAGCGGGAGGGAGCTCCTACAATGAGCAGTTCTTC; CDR3aa: CATGLAGGSSYNEQFF
v_gene: TRBV7-8; j_gene: TRBJ2-4; abundance: .; d_gene: TRBD2; CDR3nt: TGTGCCAGCAGCTTTTCTAGCGGGAGAGGGCTTTTAGCCAAAAACATTCAGTACTTC; CDR3aa: CASSFSSGRGLLAKNIQYF
v_gene: TRBV12-3/TRBV12-4; j_gene: TRBJ2-1; abundance: few; d_gene: TRBD2; CDR3nt: TGTGCCAGCAACGGACCGGGACTAGCGGGAGAAGGTGAGCAGTTCTTC; CDR3aa: CASNGPGLAGEGEQFF
v_gene: TRBV4-1; j_gene: TRBJ1-5; abundance: .; d_gene: .; CDR3nt: TGCGCCAGCAGCCAAGATTTGAGGGGGTTTTCGGTTGATCAGCCCCAGCATTTT; CDR3aa: CASSQDLRGFSVDQPQHF
v_gene: TRBV4-1; j_gene: TRBJ2-5; abundance: few; d_gene: .; CDR3nt: TGCGCCAGCAGCCAATCGGACAGTCAAGAGACCCAGTACTTC; CDR3aa: CASSQSDSQETQYF
v_gene: TRBV10-2; j_gene: TRBJ2-1; abundance: many; d_gene: .; CDR3nt: TGCGCCAGCAGTTTTCTAGCTCAGGAGCAGTTCTTC; CDR3aa: CASSFLAQEQFF
v_gene: TRBV5-1; j_gene: TRBJ2-1; abundance: many; d_gene: TRBD2; CDR3nt: TGCGCCAGCGGACGGACTAGCGGGAACAATGAGCAGTTCTTC; CDR3aa: CASGRTSGNNEQFF
v_gene: TRBV4-1; j_gene: TRBJ2-2; abundance: few; d_gene: TRBD1; CDR3nt: TGCGCCAGCAGCCAAGATCAACAGGGGGGAACCGGGGAGCTGTTTTTT; CDR3aa: CASSQDQQGGTGELFF
v_gene: TRBV2; j_gene: TRBJ2-1; abundance: few; d_gene: .; CDR3nt: TGTGCCAGCAGTGGGGCCTTGGGGAGGCAATTCGATGAGCAGTTCTTC; CDR3aa: CASSGALGRQFDEQFF
v_gene: TRBV5-1; j_gene: TRBJ2-3; abundance: .; d_gene: .; CDR3nt: TGCGCCAGCGGCCCTTTCCCCGGCACAGATACGCAGTATTTT; CDR3aa: CASGPFPGTDTQYF
v_gene: TRBV29-1; j_gene: TRBJ2-3; abundance: few; d_gene: .; CDR3nt: TGCAGCGTCCATGACTTAGGGCTCACAGATACGCAGTATTTT; CDR3aa: CSVHDLGLTDTQYF
v_gene: TRBV29-1; j_gene: TRBJ1-1; abundance: few; d_gene: .; CDR3nt: TGCAGTGCTATTCGCGGCACTGAAGCTTTCTTT; CDR3aa: CSAIRGTEAFF
v_gene: TRBV9; j_gene: TRBJ2-7; abundance: many; d_gene: .; CDR3nt: TGTGCCAGCGGTAGAGGGCTAGGCAACGAGCAGTACTTC; CDR3aa: CASGRGLGNEQYF
v_gene: TRBV18; j_gene: TRBJ2-7; abundance: few; d_gene: .; CDR3nt: TGTGCCAGCTCACCAGGAGCAGGGCCTTACGAGCAGTACTTC; CDR3aa: CASSPGAGPYEQYF